Below are 21 T cell receptor beta chains sequenced from a single sample in a study of cytomegalovirus exposure and HLA in healthy donors. The PCR had 60 Vbeta and 13 Jbeta primers. Generated by immunoSEQ multiplex PCR, the TCRdb table keeps only in-frame clones and is missing some. This table has about 120,000 clones, around 80% appearing once. Sequenced input: PBMCs. All receptors derive from a female donor in good health and CMV-seropositive.

This clone was detected a few times. The chain carries TRBV6-6 and TRBJ1-1, with D possibly TRBD1 on 6 matching bases. The CDR3 covers 16 residues. V was pared by 5 bases and J by 1 base, with 17 bases between. Germline CDR1 is MNHNY and CDR2 is SVGAGI (reference sequence). CDR3 DNA sequence: TGTGCCAGCAGTCCCATGCGGGGGCCCGGGAACACTGAAGCTTTCTTT. It is translated as CASSPMRGPGNTEAFF.

The rearrangement links TRBV5-1 to TRBJ2-3, with TRBD1 as a possible D gene (6 bases). The germline CDR1 and CDR2 sequences are SGHRS and YFSETQ. V was cut by 5 bases and J by 2 bases, with 9 bases left in between. The CDR3 is 13 residues long. The CDR3 DNA sequence: TGCGCCAGCAGGGACAGCTACACAGATACGCAGTATTTT. As protein: CASRDSYTDTQYF.

V and J are TRBV29-1 and TRBJ1-1, with 9 bases fitting TRBD1. The CDR3 has 14 amino acids. Germline-derived CDR1 and CDR2 are SQVTM and ANQGSEA. Trimming took 4 bases from V and 4 from J; bases not matched to a gene: 7. CDR3 DNA sequence: TGCAGCGTTGCAATCGACAGGGGGAGCACTGAAGCTTTCTTT. It codes for CSVAIDRGSTEAFF.

This chain uses TRBV9 with TRBJ1-4; tentative D call: TRBD1 (6 bases). Germline V gene data show CDR1 as SGDLS and CDR2 as YYNGEE. There are 14 residues in the CDR3. Between the trimmed V and J ends, which lost 3 bases and 7 bases, there was a span of 13 bases. DNA for the CDR3: TGTGCCAGCAGCGCGTCACAGGGATTTGAAAAACTGTTTTTT. Encoded protein: CASSASQGFEKLFF.

This clone was seen only a few times. The CDR3 sequence: CASSDRGRNQPQHF. In DNA, the CDR3 is TGTGCCAGCAGTGACAGGGGGCGGAATCAGCCCCAGCATTTT. The gene calls are TRBV6-5 and TRBJ1-5, with TRBD1 matching over 10 bases. The germline V gene has CDR1 MNHEY and CDR2 SVGAGI. The V segment lost 5 bases and the J segment 4 bases; nucleotides outside the gene matches: 2. This CDR3 is built from 14 residues.

The chain uses TRBV7-9 and TRBJ1-3, with D perhaps TRBD1 (6 bases). The CDR3 is 17 residues long. Germline V gives CDR1 SEHNR, CDR2 FQNEAQ (reference sequence). The V gene lost 3 bases and the J gene lost 0 bases, with 15 bases spanning the gap. CDR3 sequence: CASSFIRGLSSGNTIYF. The CDR3 DNA reads as TGTGCCAGCAGCTTTATCAGGGGCCTATCCTCTGGAAACACCATATATTTT.

The chain is built from TRBV20-1 and TRBJ2-5; D remains unclear. Judging by the DNA end, TRBJ2-7 fits better; the J call may be wrong. The CDR3 has 11 amino acids. CDR1 and CDR2 from the germline V gene are DFQATT and SNEGSKA (reference sequence). The CDR3 sequence: CSAREAYEQYF. For the CDR3, the DNA is TGCAGTGCTAGAGAAGCATACGAGCAGTACTTC.

V gene TRBV19 combines with J gene TRBJ2-1; TRBD2 matches 8 bases. The CDR3 spans 14 residues. V was pared by 2 bases and J by 5 bases, with 2 bases of the junction left unmatched. The germline V gene has CDR1 LNHDA and CDR2 SQIVND (reference sequence). The CDR3: CASSITGGNNEQFF. CDR3 nucleotide sequence: TGTGCCAGTAGTATAACGGGGGGGAACAATGAGCAGTTCTTC.

J is TRBJ2-1 and V is TRBV15; TRBD2 might be the D (5 bases). This CDR3 spans 17 amino acids. CDR1 and CDR2 from the germline V gene are LNHNV and YYDKDF (reference sequence). Trimming took 0 bases from V and 3 from J, leaving 15 bases between them. The CDR3 bases are TGTGCCACCAGCAGAGATCGAGGAGGAAATCACTACAATGAGCAGTTCTTC. Its protein product is CATSRDRGGNHYNEQFF.

The chain is built from TRBV28 and TRBJ2-7, with 9 nucleotides matching TRBD1. V shed 5 bases and J 6 bases; nucleotides not matched to a gene: 11. The CDR3 consists of 15 residues. CDR1 is MDHEN and CDR2 is SYDVKM in the germline V gene. CDR3 in amino acids: CASSPPGQGLIEQYF. CDR3 DNA: TGTGCCAGCAGTCCCCCGGGACAGGGCTTAATCGAGCAGTACTTC.

The genes are TRBV7-6 and TRBJ2-3, with TRBD2 identical over 12 bases. V gave up 5 bases and J gave up 2 bases; unmatched junction bases: 8. This CDR3 is built from 17 residues. Germline CDR1 and CDR2: SGHVS and FNYEAQ. CDR3 in amino acids: CASSPQTSGGVTDTQYF. The CDR3 DNA follows: TGTGCCAGCAGCCCGCAGACTAGCGGGGGAGTCACAGATACGCAGTATTTT.

The chain links TRBV10-2 to TRBJ2-7, with 7 bases fitting TRBD1. The V gene's germline CDR1 is WSHSY and CDR2 SAAADI. The CDR3 consists of 16 residues. V shed 1 base and J 0 bases; nucleotides not matched to a gene: 6. DNA of the CDR3: TGCGCCAGCAGTGAGTTCACAGGGGAAAGCTCCTACGAGCAGTACTTC. Amino acid sequence: CASSEFTGESSYEQYF.

The chain uses TRBV5-1 and TRBJ2-3; D is unresolved. Between the trimmed V and J ends, which lost 1 base and 0 bases, there was a span of 9 bases. Germline V gene lookup returns CDR1 SGHRS and CDR2 YFSETQ. This CDR3 region has 15 residues. The DNA of the CDR3 is TGCGCCAGCAGCTTGACCGGTACCAGCACAGATACGCAGTATTTT. This gives the protein CASSLTGTSTDTQYF.

J is TRBJ1-2 and V is TRBV6-1, with D possibly being TRBD1 (5 bases). The CDR3 consists of 13 residues. The germline gives CDR1 MNHNS, CDR2 SASEGT. The V end lost 6 bases, the J end lost 6 bases, and 14 bases lay between the germline ends. CDR3 coding DNA: TGTGCCAGCAGCCCCTCTCGGGGGGATGGCTACACCTTC. It is translated as CASSPSRGDGYTF.

J is TRBJ1-5 and V is TRBV7-9, with D hard to call. The CDR3 has 14 amino acids. Trimming pared 5 bases from V and 4 bases from J, leaving 12 bases between. The germline gives CDR1 SEHNR, CDR2 FQNEAQ (reference sequence). The CDR3 protein is CASSAAVGNQPQHF. In DNA form, the CDR3 reads TGTGCCAGCAGCGCGGCGGTAGGAAATCAGCCCCAGCATTTT.

The chain combines TRBV6-1 with TRBJ1-6, with 8 bases that match TRBD1. Unmatched junction bases numbered 7, after V lost 8 bases and J lost 7 bases. Germline CDR1 MNHNS, CDR2 SASEGT. The CDR3 loop spans 14 amino acids. CDR3: CASDLDRENSPLHF. For the CDR3, the DNA is TGTGCCAGCGATTTGGACAGGGAGAATTCACCCCTCCACTTT.

The genes are TRBV6-5 and TRBJ1-3; 7 nucleotides agree with TRBD1. From germline, CDR1 is MNHEY and CDR2 SVGAGI. The CDR3 consists of 15 residues. Losses at the gene ends were 5 bases for V and 0 bases for J; bases not matched to a gene: 4. CDR3: CASSKTGNSGNTIYF. The CDR3 nucleotides are TGTGCCAGCAGTAAGACAGGGAACTCTGGAAACACCATATATTTT.

The V call is TRBV29-1, the J call TRBJ2-1; 7 bases align to TRBD1. The germline V gene encodes CDR1 SQVTM and CDR2 ANQGSEA. The CDR3 is 13 amino acids. The V gene end was trimmed by 6 bases and the J gene end by 3 bases; junction bases not matched to a gene: 5. In DNA, the CDR3 is TGCAGCGTCCGGGACAGAGGCTACAATGAGCAGTTCTTC. It codes for CSVRDRGYNEQFF.

The chain combines TRBV6-1 with TRBJ1-5, with D possibly matching TRBD1 (5 bases). Per the germline V gene, CDR1 is MNHNS and CDR2 is SASEGT. With 11 bases removed from V and 6 bases from J, the gap between germline ends came to 17 bases. This CDR3 is 13 amino acids long. CDR3 in DNA: TGTGCCGCCCAGCTCGGGGGTCCTCAGCCCCAGCATTTT. This sequence encodes CAAQLGGPQPQHF.

This clone was counted a single time. The chain joins TRBV19 to TRBJ1-3; 9 bases match TRBD1. Trimming removed 4 bases from V and 4 bases from J; junction bases left unmatched: 5. From germline, CDR1 is LNHDA and CDR2 SQIVND (reference sequence). The CDR3 spans 15 residues. CDR3 in amino acids: CASSTYRGPGNTIYF. In nucleotides, the CDR3 is TGTGCCAGTAGTACTTACAGGGGGCCAGGAAACACCATATATTTT.

The rearrangement joins TRBV7-2 to TRBJ1-5; 9 positions agree with TRBD1. The CDR3 loop spans 18 amino acids. Germline trimming cut 4 bases from V and 0 bases from J; bases unmatched to any gene: 10. Germline V gene lookup returns CDR1 SGHTA and CDR2 FQGNSA. DNA for the CDR3: TGTGCCAGCAGCTCCCGACCCGGGACAGGGTATAGCAATCAGCCCCAGCATTTT. Amino acids: CASSSRPGTGYSNQPQHF.